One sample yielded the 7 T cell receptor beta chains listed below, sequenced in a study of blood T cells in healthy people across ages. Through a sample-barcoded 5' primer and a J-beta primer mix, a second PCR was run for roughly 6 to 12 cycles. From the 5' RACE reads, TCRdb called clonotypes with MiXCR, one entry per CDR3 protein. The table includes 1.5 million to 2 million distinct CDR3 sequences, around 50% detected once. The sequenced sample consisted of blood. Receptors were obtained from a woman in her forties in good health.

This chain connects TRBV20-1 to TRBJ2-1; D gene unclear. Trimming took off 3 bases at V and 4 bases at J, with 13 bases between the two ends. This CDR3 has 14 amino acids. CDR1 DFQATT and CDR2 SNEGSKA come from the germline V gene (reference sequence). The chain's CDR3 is CSARLLLGYNEQFF. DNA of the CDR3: TGCAGTGCTAGGCTCCTGCTCGGATACAATGAGCAGTTCTTC.

The CDR3 loop reads CASGLVTAGGEGEQFF. CDR3 DNA sequence: TGTGCTAGTGGTTTGGTAACCGCGGGTGGTGAAGGTGAGCAGTTCTTC. The gene calls are TRBV12-5 and TRBJ2-1; tentatively, D is TRBD2 (5 bases). CDR3 length equals 16 residues. V was shortened by 0 bases and J by 9 bases, with 18 bases between the two germline ends. Germline loops: CDR1 LGHNT, CDR2 FRNRAP.

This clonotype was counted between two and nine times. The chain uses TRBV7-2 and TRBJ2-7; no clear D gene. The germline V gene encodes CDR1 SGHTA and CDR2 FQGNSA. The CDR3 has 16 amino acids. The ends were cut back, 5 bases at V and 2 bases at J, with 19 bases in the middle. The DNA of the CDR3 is TGTGCCAGCAGCGCGCATCGAGAGACGTTACCCTACGAGCAGTACTTC. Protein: CASSAHRETLPYEQYF.

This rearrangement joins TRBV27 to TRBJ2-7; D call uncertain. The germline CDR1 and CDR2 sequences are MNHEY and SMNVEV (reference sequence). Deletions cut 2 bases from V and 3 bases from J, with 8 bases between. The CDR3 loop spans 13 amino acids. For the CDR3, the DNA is TGTGCCAGCAGTTTACAGCCCTACTACGAGCAGTACTTC. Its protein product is CASSLQPYYEQYF.

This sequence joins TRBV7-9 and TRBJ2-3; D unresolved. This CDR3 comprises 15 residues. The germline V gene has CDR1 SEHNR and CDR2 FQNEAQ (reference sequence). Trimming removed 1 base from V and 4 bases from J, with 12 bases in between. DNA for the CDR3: TGTGCCAGCAGCTTAGAAAATCTACGGGCAGATACGCAGTATTTT. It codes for CASSLENLRADTQYF.

The CDR3 DNA sequence: TGTGCCAGCAGTTACTCCTCACCTCAGGGGGGCGAGCAGTACTTC. This translates into CASSYSSPQGGEQYF. The rearrangement uses TRBV6-6 and TRBJ2-7, with D possibly being TRBD1 (7 bases). Looked up from germline, CDR1 is MNHNY and CDR2 is SVGAGI (reference sequence). The CDR3 totals 15 residues. Trimming cost V 0 bases and J 6 bases, with 15 bases left between them.

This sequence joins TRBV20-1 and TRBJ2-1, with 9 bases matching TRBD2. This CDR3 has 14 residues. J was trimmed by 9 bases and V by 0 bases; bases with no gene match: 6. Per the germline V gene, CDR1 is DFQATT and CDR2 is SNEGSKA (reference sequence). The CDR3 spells CSARDRGGASEQFF. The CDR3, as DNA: TGCAGTGCTAGAGATCGCGGGGGGGCCAGTGAGCAGTTCTTC.